These T cell receptor beta chains were read from a single sample in a study of cytomegalovirus exposure and HLA in healthy donors. Profiled with immunoSEQ multiplex PCR; TCRdb holds only in-frame clones, not every one. The table shows 110,000 to 150,000 clones, with approximately 73% occurring only once. Sequencing was performed on PBMCs. These receptors came from a woman in her 40s in good health and CMV-seronegative. The CDR3 runs from the conserved cysteine through the conserved F or W.

TRBV11-2 CASSRAGTSGRISYNEQFF
TRBV4-1 CASSQEKGGGVSNQPQHF
TRBV28 CASSSIGREGDGYTF
TRBV5-1 CASSAGTANEKLFF
TRBV18 CASSSTGGTEAFF
TRBV5-6 CASSPLSDLNEQFF
TRBV27 CASSLERQTTGELFF
TRBV19 CASSIPRSNYGYTF
TRBV9 CASSVDPIPPPYGYTF
TRBV28 CALLDDRVDGYTF
TRBV29-1 CSVVRQAVTEAFF